Detailed here is one TCR beta chain. Its antigen remains unknown. The CDR3 runs to 15 residues. Unmatched junction bases numbered 5, after V lost 5 bases and J lost 0 bases. Germline CDR1 is MNHEY and CDR2 is SMNVEV (reference sequence). Treatment defined: oral pan-JAK inhibitor, 5-10 mg twice daily. Once RNA had been extracted, it was reverse transcribed into cDNA to act as the sequencing template. The protocol was immunoSEQ multiplex PCR, while the TCRdb copy is restricted to in-frame clones and leaves out a portion. This repertoire shows 110,000 to 150,000 clones, around 87% found once; its top ten account for approximately 13%. The data are from a study of CD8+ T cells in alopecia areata. Study as a whole: Administration of oral tofacitinib to treated patients was at 5 to 10 mg twice daily.

Study conclusions and caveats: Especially in alopecia totalis/universalis, lesional scalp showed greater clonality than normal scalp did.

This chain uses TRBV27 with TRBJ2-7; TRBD2 aligns across 9 bases. The receptor's source is a human donor with alopecia areata. The specimen was CD8+ T cells sorted from blood, collected at week 4, from a patient treated with tofacitinib. The CDR3 coding sequence is TGTGCCAGCAGTAAGAGCGGGAGGTCCTCCTACGAGCAGTACTTC. Protein sequence: CASSKSGRSSYEQYF.